This T cell receptor (beta chain) was sequenced during a study of human T cells and chemical hapten exposure. Remarks on this clonotype: Its specificity is unknown.

Broader study findings: The count of PT1 expanded TCRs correlated positively with patch test score.

This CDR3 has 16 amino acids. The V end lost 4 bases, the J end lost 3 bases, and 16 bases lay between the germline ends. Germline V CDR1 and CDR2: SGHNT, YYREEE (reference sequence). Time point indicated: pre-sensitization, week 0. This sample's treatment: therapeutic diphenylcyclopropenone sensitization with weekly scalp DPC. Unique molecular identifiers were linked by the library to individual cDNA molecules. TCRdb called the RACE reads again in MiXCR, with one record for every CDR3 protein. The table includes over 35,000 distinct CDR3 sequences, roughly a tenth detected once. The receptor comes from a man aged 25 to 40 with alopecia areata. Some clones in this sample may be carry-over from other donors' samples. J is TRBJ2-2 and V is TRBV5-4, with D possibly TRBD2 on 6 matching bases. This sample comprised whole blood, obtained in connection with sensitization to the hapten diphenylcyclopropenone (DPC). CDR3 bases: TGTGCCAGCAGCCCGGGGGTCGGGACGGACACCGGGGAGCTGTTTTTT. This translates into CASSPGVGTDTGELFF.